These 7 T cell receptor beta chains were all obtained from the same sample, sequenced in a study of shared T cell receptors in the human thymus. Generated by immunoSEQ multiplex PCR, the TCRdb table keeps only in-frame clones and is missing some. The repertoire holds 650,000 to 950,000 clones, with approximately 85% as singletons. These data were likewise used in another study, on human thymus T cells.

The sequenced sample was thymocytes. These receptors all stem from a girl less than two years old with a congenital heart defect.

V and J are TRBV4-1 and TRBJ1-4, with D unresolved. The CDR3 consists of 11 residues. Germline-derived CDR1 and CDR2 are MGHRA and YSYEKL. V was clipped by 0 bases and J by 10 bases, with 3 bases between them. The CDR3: CASSQDRKLFF. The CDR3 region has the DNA TGCGCCAGCAGCCAAGATCGAAAACTGTTTTTT.

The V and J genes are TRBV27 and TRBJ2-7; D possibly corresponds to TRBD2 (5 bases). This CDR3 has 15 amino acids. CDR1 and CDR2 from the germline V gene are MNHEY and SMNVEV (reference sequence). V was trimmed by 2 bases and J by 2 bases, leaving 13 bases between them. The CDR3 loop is CASSLKPDGAYEQYF. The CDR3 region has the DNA TGTGCCAGCAGTTTAAAGCCGGACGGGGCCTACGAGCAGTACTTC.

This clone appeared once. The CDR3 DNA is TGTGCCAGCAGCTTAGAGTACAGGATCGGTCGGAATTCACCCCTCCACTTT. It yields the protein CASSLEYRIGRNSPLHF. The chain links TRBV11-2 to TRBJ1-6, with D possibly matching TRBD1 (5 bases). CDR1 is SGHAT and CDR2 is FQNNGV in the germline V gene. Trimming took 0 bases from V and 7 from J, leaving 16 bases between them. CDR3 length equals 17 residues.

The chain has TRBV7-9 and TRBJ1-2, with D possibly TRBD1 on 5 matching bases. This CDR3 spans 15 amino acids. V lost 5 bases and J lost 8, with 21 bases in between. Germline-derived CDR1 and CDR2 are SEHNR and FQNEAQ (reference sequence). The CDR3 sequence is CASSPRSHRHRGYTF. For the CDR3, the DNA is TGTGCCAGCAGCCCGAGGTCCCACAGGCACAGAGGCTACACCTTC. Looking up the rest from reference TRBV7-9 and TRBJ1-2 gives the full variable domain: DTGVSQNPRHKITKRGQNVTFRCDPISEHNRLYWYRQTLGQGPEFLTYFQNEAQLEKSRLLSDRFSAERPKGSFSTLEIQRTEQGDSAMYLCASSPRSHRHRGYTFGSGTRLTVV.

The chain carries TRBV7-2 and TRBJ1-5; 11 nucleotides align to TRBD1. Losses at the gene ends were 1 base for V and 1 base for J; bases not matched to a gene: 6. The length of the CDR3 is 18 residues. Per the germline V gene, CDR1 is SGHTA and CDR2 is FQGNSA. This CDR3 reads CASSLGTGGAKSNQPQHF. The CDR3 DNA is TGTGCCAGCAGCTTAGGGACAGGGGGCGCGAAGAGCAATCAGCCCCAGCATTTT.

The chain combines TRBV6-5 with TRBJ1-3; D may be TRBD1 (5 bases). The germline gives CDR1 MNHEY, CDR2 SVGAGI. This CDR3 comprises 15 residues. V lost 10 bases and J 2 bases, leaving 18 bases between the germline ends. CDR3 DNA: TGTGCCACCCAGAGCAGGGAGGATCCTGGAAACACCATATATTTT. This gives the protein CATQSREDPGNTIYF.

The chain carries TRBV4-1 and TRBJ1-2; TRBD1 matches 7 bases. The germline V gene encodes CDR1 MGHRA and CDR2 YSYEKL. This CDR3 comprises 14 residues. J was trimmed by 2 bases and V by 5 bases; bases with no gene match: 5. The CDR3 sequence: CASSTPGQNYGYTF. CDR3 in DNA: TGCGCCAGCAGCACCCCGGGACAGAACTATGGCTACACCTTC.